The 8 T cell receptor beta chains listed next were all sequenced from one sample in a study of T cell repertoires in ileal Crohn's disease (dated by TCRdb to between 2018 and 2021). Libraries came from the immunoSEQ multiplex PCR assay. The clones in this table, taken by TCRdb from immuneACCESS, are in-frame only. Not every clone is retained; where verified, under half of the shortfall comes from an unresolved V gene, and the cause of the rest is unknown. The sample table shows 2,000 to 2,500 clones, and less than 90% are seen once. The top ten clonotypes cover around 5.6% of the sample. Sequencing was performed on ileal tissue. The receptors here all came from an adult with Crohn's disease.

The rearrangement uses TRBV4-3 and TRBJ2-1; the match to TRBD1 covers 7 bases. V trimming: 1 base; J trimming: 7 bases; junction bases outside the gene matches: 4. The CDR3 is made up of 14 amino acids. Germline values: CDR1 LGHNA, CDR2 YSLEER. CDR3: CASSQGTGDNEQFF. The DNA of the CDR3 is TGCGCCAGCAGCCAAGGAACAGGGGATAATGAGCAGTTCTTC.

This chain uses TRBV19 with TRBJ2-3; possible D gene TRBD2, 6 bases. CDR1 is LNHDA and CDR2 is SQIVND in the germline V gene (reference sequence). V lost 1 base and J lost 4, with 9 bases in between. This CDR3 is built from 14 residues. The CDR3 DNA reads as TGTGCCAGTAGTATAGGTCTAGCGCCAGATACGCAGTATTTT. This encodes CASSIGLAPDTQYF. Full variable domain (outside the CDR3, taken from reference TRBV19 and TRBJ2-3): DGGITQSPKYLFRKEGQNVTLSCEQNLNHDAMYWYRQDPGQGLRLIYYSQIVNDFQKGDIAEGYSVSREKKESFPLTVTSAQKNPTAFYLCASSIGLAPDTQYFGPGTRLTVL.

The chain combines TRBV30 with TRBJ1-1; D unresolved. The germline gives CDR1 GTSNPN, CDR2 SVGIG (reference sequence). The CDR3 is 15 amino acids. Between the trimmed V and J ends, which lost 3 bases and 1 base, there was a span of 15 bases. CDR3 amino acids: CAWRASRFRNTEAFF. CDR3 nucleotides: TGTGCCTGGAGGGCTAGCAGGTTCAGGAACACTGAAGCTTTCTTT.

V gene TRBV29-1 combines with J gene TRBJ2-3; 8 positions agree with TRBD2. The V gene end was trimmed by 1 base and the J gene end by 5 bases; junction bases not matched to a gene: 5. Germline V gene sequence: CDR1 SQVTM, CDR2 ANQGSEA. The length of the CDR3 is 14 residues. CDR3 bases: TGCAGCGTTGAAGTTGGACTAGCTGGAGATACGCAGTATTTT. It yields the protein CSVEVGLAGDTQYF.

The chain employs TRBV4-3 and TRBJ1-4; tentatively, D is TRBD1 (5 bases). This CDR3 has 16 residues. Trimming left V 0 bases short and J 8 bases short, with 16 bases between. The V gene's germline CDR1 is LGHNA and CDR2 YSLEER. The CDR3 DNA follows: TGCGCCAGCAGCCAAGATCCCCGGGGGGGGAGCGAAAAACTGTTTTTT. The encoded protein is CASSQDPRGGSEKLFF.

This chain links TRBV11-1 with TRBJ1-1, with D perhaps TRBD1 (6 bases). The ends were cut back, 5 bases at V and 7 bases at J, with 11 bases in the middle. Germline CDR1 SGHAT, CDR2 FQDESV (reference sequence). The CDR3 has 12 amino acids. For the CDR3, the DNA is TGTGCCAGCAGCCCACAAGGGGGTGAAGCTTTCTTT. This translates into CASSPQGGEAFF.

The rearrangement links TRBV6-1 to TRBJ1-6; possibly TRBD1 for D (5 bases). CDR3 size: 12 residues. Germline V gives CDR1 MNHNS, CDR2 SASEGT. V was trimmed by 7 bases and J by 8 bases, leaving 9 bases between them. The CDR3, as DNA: TGTGCCAGCAAGGGGACTTATTCACCCCTCCACTTT. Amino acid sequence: CASKGTYSPLHF.

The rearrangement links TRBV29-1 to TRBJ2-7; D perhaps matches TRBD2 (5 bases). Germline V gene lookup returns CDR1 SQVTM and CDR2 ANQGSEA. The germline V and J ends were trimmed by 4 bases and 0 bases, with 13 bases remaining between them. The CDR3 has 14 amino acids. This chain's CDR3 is CSVGGGGPSYEQYF. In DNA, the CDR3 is TGCAGCGTTGGCGGAGGTGGTCCCTCCTACGAGCAGTACTTC.